The 15 T cell receptor beta chains given below trace back to one sample, sequenced in a study of blood T cell repertoires in COVID-19. Sequenced by immunoSEQ multiplex PCR; TCRdb stores in-frame clones only, minus some. The repertoire holds a few hundred thousand clones, with around 84% as singletons. The source material was peripheral blood. These receptors all stem from a middle-aged woman who had recovered from COVID-19.

The chain is built from TRBV29-1 and TRBJ1-2; 11 bases map to TRBD1. CDR1 and CDR2 from the germline V gene are SQVTM and ANQGSEA. The length of the CDR3 is 13 residues. With V trimmed by 6 bases and J by 5 bases, 5 bases remained unmatched. The CDR3 DNA is TGCAGCGTCGGTGGACAGGGGGCGTATGGCTACACCTTC. This translates into CSVGGQGAYGYTF.

The chain combines TRBV25-1 with TRBJ2-7; D is undetermined. CDR1 is MGHDK and CDR2 is SYGVNS in the germline V gene. V was trimmed by 5 bases and J by 4 bases, leaving 12 bases between them. This CDR3 is built from 13 residues. CDR3 sequence reads: CASSPSVGYEQYF. As DNA, the CDR3 is TGTGCCAGCAGTCCCTCGGTCGGTTACGAGCAGTACTTC.

The rearrangement uses TRBV11-1 and TRBJ2-5; no definite D call. Germline V lookup: CDR1 SGHAT, CDR2 FQDESV (reference sequence). V shed 5 bases and J shed 1 base, with 17 bases lying between them. The CDR3 length is 16 residues. The CDR3 DNA reads TGTGCCAGCAGCATCGAACCTCTAGAAACCCAAGAGACCCAGTACTTC. Residues: CASSIEPLETQETQYF.

The V call is TRBV18, the J call TRBJ2-1; possible D gene TRBD1, 5 bases. The CDR3 runs 14 residues. The ends were cut back, 0 bases at V and 9 bases at J, with 12 bases in the middle. Germline assignment: CDR1 KGHSH and CDR2 LQKENI. The CDR3 sequence is CASSPPSTGREQFF. CDR3 nucleotide sequence: TGTGCCAGCTCACCACCGTCTACAGGACGTGAGCAGTTCTTC.

The V gene is TRBV9, the J gene TRBJ2-2, with D possibly TRBD1 on 5 matching bases. Germline assignment: CDR1 SGDLS and CDR2 YYNGEE. The CDR3 covers 14 residues. The V gene lost 4 bases and the J gene lost 4 bases, with 11 bases spanning the gap. CDR3 DNA: TGTGCCAGCAGCCAACAGACAGTCACCGGGGAGCTGTTTTTT. Translating it yields CASSQQTVTGELFF. The entire variable domain, with the rest obtained from reference TRBV9 and TRBJ2-2, is as follows: DSGVTQTPKHLITATGQRVTLRCSPRSGDLSVYWYQQSLDQGLQFLIQYYNGEERAKGNILERFSAQQFPDLHSELNLSSLELGDSALYFCASSQQTVTGELFFGEGSRLTVL.

This chain links TRBV4-2 with TRBJ1-1; a weak D match, TRBD1 (6 bases). The length of the CDR3 is 14 residues. Deletions cut 4 bases from V and 6 bases from J, with 15 bases between. Germline lookup yields CDR1 LGHNA and CDR2 YNFKEQ. The CDR3: CASSLTGSMAEAFF. The CDR3 DNA is TGTGCCAGCAGCCTAACAGGGTCAATGGCTGAAGCTTTCTTT.

This clone showed up many times. CDR3 sequence reads: CASRTGGNTEAFF. In DNA form, the CDR3 reads TGCGCCAGTAGGACAGGGGGGAACACTGAAGCTTTCTTT. V and J are TRBV4-1 and TRBJ1-1; the match to TRBD1 covers 10 bases. The CDR3 covers 13 residues. Germline loops: CDR1 MGHRA, CDR2 YSYEKL. The V gene end was trimmed by 9 bases and the J gene end by 1 base; junction bases not matched to a gene: 2.

The genes are TRBV12-3 or TRBV12-4 and TRBJ1-1; no clear D gene. The CDR3 runs 11 residues. V gave up 6 bases and J gave up 5 bases, with 7 bases separating them. The CDR3 bases are TGTGCCAGCAGCCCGAGTACTGAAGCTTTCTTT. Residues: CASSPSTEAFF.

The CDR3 sequence: CASSPGTGNEEFF. As DNA, the CDR3 is TGCGCCAGCAGCCCAGGGACAGGGAACGAGGAGTTCTTC. The rearrangement joins TRBV5-1 to TRBJ2-1; the match to TRBD1 covers 9 bases. Looked up from germline, CDR1 is SGHRS and CDR2 is YFSETQ. The CDR3 is 13 residues long. Trimming cost V 4 bases and J 14 bases; bases outside gene matches: 10.

The genes are TRBV4-1 and TRBJ2-3; D possibly corresponds to TRBD1 (5 bases). This CDR3 contains 14 residues. CDR1 is MGHRA, CDR2 YSYEKL, per germline. V was pared by 1 base and J by 0 bases, with 5 bases between. The CDR3 is CASSQGQSTDTQYF. The CDR3, as DNA: TGCGCCAGCAGCCAAGGACAGAGCACAGATACGCAGTATTTT.

The V and J genes are TRBV28 and TRBJ2-3, with D tentatively TRBD1 (6 bases). There are 15 residues in the CDR3. Germline V gene data show CDR1 as MDHEN and CDR2 as SYDVKM. Trimming removed 3 bases at V and 4 bases at J, with 14 bases between. CDR3 sequence (DNA): TGTGCCAGCAGTTTTCTGCAACAGGGAGCAGATACGCAGTATTTT. Protein: CASSFLQQGADTQYF.

The gene calls are TRBV3-1 (or the pseudogene TRBV3-2) and TRBJ2-1; 7 nucleotides align to TRBD1. The J segment lost 12 bases and the V segment lost 1 base, leaving 6 bases of the junction unmatched. CDR3 length equals 13 residues. Germline V gene sequence: CDR1 LGHDT, CDR2 YNNKEL (reference sequence). In nucleotides, the CDR3 is TGTGCCAGCAGCCAAGGACAGGGTTTGGGGCAGTTCTTC. This gives the protein CASSQGQGLGQFF.

The sample holds one count of this clone. The chain combines TRBV30 with TRBJ2-3; TRBD2 aligns across 11 bases. The CDR3 extends over 14 amino acids. CDR1 and CDR2 (germline): GTSNPN, SVGIG (reference sequence). V shed 5 bases, J shed 7 bases, and the junction held 8 bases outside the gene matches. CDR3 in amino acids: CAWFSGGAGYTQYF. CDR3 DNA: TGTGCCTGGTTTAGCGGGGGGGCCGGGTATACGCAGTATTTT. The full variable domain, completed using reference TRBV30 and TRBJ2-3, is SQTIHQWPATLVQPVGSPLSLECTVEGTSNPNLYWYRQAAGRGLQLLFYSVGIGQISSEVPQNLSASRPQDRQFILSSKKLLLSDSGFYLCAWFSGGAGYTQYFGPGTRLTVL.

On this clone itself: Just one base apart from a much larger clone, this may be a read error. J is TRBJ1-5 and V is TRBV7-9, with TRBD1 matching 7 bases. The CDR3 covers 13 residues. Germline V gene data show CDR1 as SEHNR and CDR2 as FQNEAQ (reference sequence). Unmatched junction bases numbered 0, after V lost 5 bases and J lost 2 bases. CDR3 bases: TGTGCCAGCAGCGGACAGGGCAATCAGCCCCAGCATTTT. Translating it yields CASSGQGNQPQHF. The variable domain in full, with the rest retrieved from reference TRBV7-9 and TRBJ1-5, is DTGVSQNPRHKITKRGQNVTFRCDPISEHNRLYWYRQTLGQGPEFLTYFQNEAQLEKSRLLSDRFSAERPKGSFSTLEIQRTEQGDSAMYLCASSGQGNQPQHFGDGTRLSIL.

This clone showed up just once. The chain has TRBV21-1 and TRBJ1-6. TRBV21-1 is an annotated pseudogene. The CDR3 has 19 residues. CDR3 in amino acids: CASSKAGGPKSSYNSPLHF. CDR3 sequence (DNA): TGTGCCAGCAGCAAAGCGGGGGGTCCTAAGAGCTCCTATAATTCACCCCTCCACTTT.